Listed here are 30 T cell receptor beta chains from one sample, sequenced in a study of T cell repertoires in cytomegalovirus infection. One entry per CDR3 protein results from TCRdb running MiXCR on the reads. Altogether some 800,000 distinct CDR3 sequences are present, about 30% being singletons, with the ten largest covering 9.5% to 15%. These TCRs are of unknown antigen specificity. The sample consisted of cultured CD8+ T cells from PBMCs, taken from culture after CMV antigen stimulation. Every receptor here comes from a human donor in good health (CMV status not recorded). Some clones in this sample may be carry-over from other donors' samples.

This clonotype was found a few times. This chain connects TRBV6-5 to TRBJ1-5, with a possible D match to TRBD1 (5 bases). The germline V gene has CDR1 MNHEY and CDR2 SVGAGI. With 2 bases removed from V and 3 bases from J, the gap between germline ends came to 11 bases. This CDR3 is 15 amino acids long. The CDR3 DNA follows: TGTGCCAGCAGTTACATAGCGGGGGACAATCAGCCCCAGCATTTT. It codes for CASSYIAGDNQPQHF.

A few counts support this clonotype. The chain is built from TRBV5-4 and TRBJ1-1, with 8 bases matching TRBD1. In germline, CDR1 is SGHNT, CDR2 YYREEE (reference sequence). Trimming cost V 4 bases and J 1 base; bases outside gene matches: 3. The length of the CDR3 is 14 residues. The CDR3 is CASSLDRENTEAFF. The CDR3 DNA reads as TGTGCCAGCAGCCTGGACAGGGAGAACACTGAAGCTTTCTTT.

The rearrangement joins TRBV6-2 or TRBV6-3 to TRBJ2-7, with TRBD1 identical over 8 bases. CDR1 MNHEY and CDR2 SVGEGT come from the germline V gene. This CDR3 has 16 residues. Unmatched junction bases numbered 6, after V lost 0 bases and J lost 2 bases. CDR3: CASSYSDRGSAYEQYV. Written as DNA, the CDR3 is TGTGCCAGCAGTTACTCAGACAGGGGTTCTGCCTACGAGCAGTACGTC.

This clonotype came up many times. The genes are TRBV27 and TRBJ1-1; a possible D gene is TRBD1 (6 bases). This CDR3 region has 14 residues. The V and J ends lost 0 bases and 3 bases respectively, with 8 bases between them. Per the germline V gene, CDR1 is MNHEY and CDR2 is SMNVEV (reference sequence). CDR3 in DNA: TGTGCCAGCAGTTTATCACAGGGCTACACTGAAGCTTTCTTT. It translates to CASSLSQGYTEAFF.

This clonotype was found a few times. The rearrangement joins TRBV19 to TRBJ1-5; 7 bases are shared with TRBD1. The CDR3 sequence is 15 residues long. Per the germline V gene, CDR1 is LNHDA and CDR2 is SQIVND (reference sequence). V was pared by 5 bases and J by 4 bases, with 8 bases of the junction left unmatched. The chain's CDR3 is CASSRDRRANQPQHF. Here the CDR3 DNA reads TGTGCCAGTAGTCGGGACAGAAGAGCAAATCAGCCCCAGCATTTT. Complete variable domain (other parts from reference TRBV19 and TRBJ1-5): DGGITQSPKYLFRKEGQNVTLSCEQNLNHDAMYWYRQDPGQGLRLIYYSQIVNDFQKGDIAEGYSVSREKKESFPLTVTSAQKNPTAFYLCASSRDRRANQPQHFGDGTRLSIL.

This clonotype showed up many times. V gene TRBV6-5 combines with J gene TRBJ2-5; perhaps TRBD2 as D (5 bases). V lost 0 bases and J 1 base, leaving 12 bases between the germline ends. CDR3 length: 16 residues. Per germline, CDR1 MNHEY and CDR2 SVGAGI. For the CDR3, the DNA is TGTGCCAGCAGTTACTCTCAATGGGAGACCCAAGAGACCCAGTACTTC. Translation gives CASSYSQWETQETQYF.

This rearrangement joins TRBV7-6 to TRBJ1-1; tentatively, D is TRBD1 (5 bases). CDR3 length equals 13 residues. Germline V CDR1 and CDR2: SGHVS, FNYEAQ. Trimming pared 10 bases from V and 5 bases from J, leaving 17 bases between. The CDR3 reads CANSLQRGTEAFF. In nucleotides, the CDR3 is TGTGCCAACAGTCTACAAAGGGGAACTGAAGCTTTCTTT.

This clonotype was detected a few times. This chain links TRBV7-3 with TRBJ2-6, with D unclear. The CDR3 is made up of 16 amino acids. V was shortened by 5 bases and J by 0 bases, with 11 bases between the two germline ends. Germline CDR1 SGHTA, CDR2 FQGTGA. The CDR3 DNA follows: TGTGCCAGCAGCCTCTGGGTAGCCTCTGGGGCCAACGTCCTGACTTTC. This translates into CASSLWVASGANVLTF.

CDR3 sequence: CASQGAGAVYEQYV. CDR3 nucleotides: TGTGCCTCCCAGGGGGCAGGGGCCGTCTACGAGCAGTACGTC. This rearrangement joins TRBV6-2 or TRBV6-3 to TRBJ2-7; 8 bases map to TRBD1. Germline assignment: CDR1 MNHEY and CDR2 SVGEGT. The length of the CDR3 is 14 residues. Trimming took 11 bases from V and 3 from J; bases not matched to a gene: 12.

Turning to this clonotype: A clone one base away is much larger, so this may be a read error. The chain combines TRBV28 with TRBJ1-1; perhaps TRBD1 as D (6 bases). CDR3 length: 14 amino acids. Germline V gene sequence: CDR1 MDHEN, CDR2 SYDVKM. V was cut by 2 bases and J by 5 bases, with 12 bases left in between. The CDR3 DNA sequence: TGTGCCAGCAGTTTAAATCAGGGGAAAACTGAAGCTTTCTTT. The encoded protein is CASSLNQGKTEAFF.

The J gene is TRBJ2-7, the V gene TRBV6-6, with TRBD2 identical over 14 bases. CDR3 length: 15 residues. V shed 8 bases and J 2 bases; nucleotides not matched to a gene: 5. Germline assignment: CDR1 MNHNY and CDR2 SVGAGI (reference sequence). Here the CDR3 DNA reads TGTGCCAGCCCCGGGACTAGCGGGGGCCCCTACGAGCAGTACTTC. Amino acids: CASPGTSGGPYEQYF.

The chain employs TRBV15 and TRBJ2-2; D is ambiguous. The V gene lost 4 bases and the J gene lost 4 bases, with 7 bases spanning the gap. CDR1 is LNHNV and CDR2 is YYDKDF in the germline V gene (reference sequence). This CDR3 region has 13 residues. The CDR3 DNA sequence: TGTGCCACCAGCAAAGAGTCCACCGGGGAGCTGTTTTTT. Translation: CATSKESTGELFF.

This clonotype was picked up many times. The chain employs TRBV7-6 and TRBJ2-3; D may be TRBD1 (7 bases). The germline CDR1 and CDR2 sequences are SGHVS and FNYEAQ. The CDR3 is made up of 15 amino acids. V was pared by 3 bases and J by 1 base, with 11 bases between. The CDR3 here is CASSFRGAGTDTQYF. DNA for the CDR3: TGTGCCAGCAGCTTCAGGGGGGCGGGCACAGATACGCAGTATTTT.

The sample holds many counts of this clonotype. The genes are TRBV7-8 and TRBJ2-3; 8 bases are shared with TRBD2. The CDR3 extends over 19 amino acids. In germline, CDR1 is SGHVS, CDR2 FQNEAQ. The V gene end was trimmed by 8 bases and the J gene end by 2 bases; junction bases not matched to a gene: 21. The CDR3, as DNA: TGTGCCAGCTCTCCTTATCCAAGGGCGGGGGGCGTAGACACAGATACGCAGTATTTT. Translated, it gives CASSPYPRAGGVDTDTQYF. The full variable domain, its missing parts supplied by reference TRBV7-8 and TRBJ2-3, is GAGVSQSPRYKVAKRGQDVALRCDPISGHVSLFWYQQALGQGPEFLTYFQNEAQLDKSGLPSDRFFAERPEGSVSTLKIQRTQQEDSAVYLCASSPYPRAGGVDTDTQYFGPGTRLTVL.

This clonotype was picked up a small number of times. The rearrangement links TRBV7-2 to TRBJ2-2; 8 bases line up with TRBD2. The CDR3 is made up of 15 amino acids. Germline CDR1 reads SGHTA; CDR2 reads FQGNSA. V was pared by 9 bases and J by 0 bases, with 6 bases of the junction left unmatched. CDR3 amino acids: CASPRGGTNTGELFF. CDR3 coding DNA: TGTGCCAGTCCTCGGGGGGGTACGAACACCGGGGAGCTGTTTTTT.

This clonotype was seen ten or more times. V usage is TRBV7-3 and J usage is TRBJ2-1, with D possibly being TRBD2 (6 bases). The length of the CDR3 is 13 residues. V lost 4 bases and J 4 bases, leaving 8 bases between the germline ends. Germline CDR1 and CDR2: SGHTA and FQGTGA. DNA of the CDR3: TGTGCCAGCAGCTCTAGCGATTACAATGAGCAGTTCTTC. Amino acid sequence: CASSSSDYNEQFF.

V usage is TRBV27 and J usage is TRBJ2-1; 10 bases are a match to TRBD1. Germline V gene sequence: CDR1 MNHEY, CDR2 SMNVEV (reference sequence). Trimming at V came to 5 bases and at J to 3 bases, leaving 7 bases not matched to a gene. This CDR3 has 16 amino acids. The CDR3 region has the DNA TGTGCCAGCAGTCTGCCCGGGACAGGGGTCTACAATGAGCAGTTCTTC. Translated, it gives CASSLPGTGVYNEQFF.

This clonotype was seen a few times. The rearrangement joins TRBV28 to TRBJ1-2; D call uncertain. Trimming removed 3 bases from V and 4 bases from J, with 6 bases in between. The CDR3 runs 12 residues. Germline V lookup: CDR1 MDHEN, CDR2 SYDVKM. CDR3: CASSFSTYGYTF. Here the CDR3 DNA reads TGTGCCAGCAGTTTCTCGACCTATGGCTACACCTTC.

To note about this clonotype: Germline and junction disagree at one end, which may indicate a read error. The chain is built from TRBV13 and TRBJ1-1; D gene uncertain. The V gene's germline CDR1 is PRHDT and CDR2 FYEKMQ (reference sequence). This CDR3 contains 16 residues. The CDR3 DNA sequence: TGTGTCAGCAGCGCCTCGGGGATCAGGACTAACACTGAAGCTTTCTTT. Its translation: CVSSASGIRTNTEAFF.

In this sample, this clonotype turned up a few times. Written as DNA, the CDR3 is TGTGCCAGCAGCTTAGTGCAGGGGGCACACTATGGCTACACCTTC. Encoded protein: CASSLVQGAHYGYTF. The chain is built from TRBV7-9 and TRBJ1-2; 8 positions agree with TRBD1. Trimming removed 1 base from V and 3 bases from J; junction bases left unmatched: 4. Germline V gene data show CDR1 as SEHNR and CDR2 as FQNEAQ (reference sequence). CDR3 length: 15 amino acids.

This clonotype came up a few times. V usage is TRBV11-1 and J usage is TRBJ1-6, with unresolved D. The CDR3 totals 17 residues. Trimming removed 1 base from V and 2 bases from J, with 12 bases in between. CDR1 and CDR2 (germline): SGHAT, FQDESV (reference sequence). CDR3 loop: CASSLGGYGAYNSPLHF. CDR3 in DNA: TGTGCCAGCAGCTTAGGTGGCTATGGGGCCTATAATTCACCCCTCCACTTT. The whole variable domain, remainder taken from reference TRBV11-1 and TRBJ1-6, is EAEVAQSPRYKITEKSQAVAFWCDPISGHATLYWYRQILGQGPELLVQFQDESVVDDSQLPKDRFSAERLKGVDSTLKIQPAELGDSAMYLCASSLGGYGAYNSPLHFGNGTRLTVT.

This clonotype was recorded once. The rearrangement joins TRBV4-1 to TRBJ1-2; D is unresolved. Trimming cost V 0 bases and J 2 bases, with 10 bases left between them. Germline V gene data show CDR1 as MGHRA and CDR2 as YSYEKL. The CDR3 consists of 15 residues. In DNA form, the CDR3 reads TGCGCCAGCAGCCAAGATCCCGACGGCAACTATGGCTACACCTTC. It encodes CASSQDPDGNYGYTF.

The V gene is TRBV5-1, the J gene TRBJ1-1, with D perhaps matching TRBD1 (5 bases). From germline, CDR1 is SGHRS and CDR2 YFSETQ. CDR3 length equals 18 residues. V lost 4 bases to trimming and J lost 6 bases, with 28 bases between them. The CDR3 nucleotides are TGCGCCAGCAGCCAAAGATATATCGGGGCCCGAAAGGTCCCTGAAGCTTTCTTT. It yields the protein CASSQRYIGARKVPEAFF. The full variable domain, completed using reference TRBV5-1 and TRBJ1-1, is KAGVTQTPRYLIKTRGQQVTLSCSPISGHRSVSWYQQTPGQGLQFLFEYFSETQRNKGNFPGRFSGRQFSNSRSEMNVSTLELGDSALYLCASSQRYIGARKVPEAFFGQGTRLTVV.

The chain is built from TRBV7-6 and TRBJ2-7; 8 bases are shared with TRBD1. The J segment lost 0 bases and the V segment lost 5 bases, leaving 6 bases of the junction unmatched. In germline, CDR1 is SGHVS, CDR2 FNYEAQ. The CDR3 is 15 residues long. CDR3 residues: CASSDGQGLSYEQYF. CDR3 DNA sequence: TGTGCCAGCAGCGATGGACAGGGCCTCTCCTACGAGCAGTACTTC. The variable domain in full, with the rest retrieved from reference TRBV7-6 and TRBJ2-7, is GAGVSQSPRYKVTKRGQDVALRCDPISGHVSLYWYRQALGQGPEFLTYFNYEAQQDKSGLPNDRFSAERPEGSISTLTIQRTEQRDSAMYRCASSDGQGLSYEQYFGPGTRLTVT.

The table lists this clonotype with a few counts. The chain uses TRBV12-3 or TRBV12-4 and TRBJ2-2; TRBD1 aligns across 10 bases. This CDR3 comprises 16 residues. With 6 bases clipped from V and 7 bases from J, the junction kept 11 bases outside the gene matches. The CDR3 region is CASRIPGQGYNGELFF. In DNA, the CDR3 is TGTGCCAGCAGAATTCCGGGACAGGGGTATAACGGGGAGCTGTTTTTT.

V gene TRBV4-3 combines with J gene TRBJ2-1; D may match TRBD1 or TRBD2 (5 bases each). Germline V CDR1 and CDR2: LGHNA, YSLEER. V was clipped by 0 bases and J by 7 bases, with 19 bases between them. The CDR3 extends over 17 amino acids. Here the CDR3 reads CASSQDLWGSAINEQFF. The CDR3, as DNA: TGCGCCAGCAGCCAAGATCTCTGGGGGTCCGCGATTAATGAGCAGTTCTTC.

This rearrangement joins TRBV7-2 to TRBJ2-1, with unresolved D. Germline V CDR1 and CDR2: SGHTA, FQGNSA. The CDR3 covers 14 residues. V shed 5 bases and J shed 4 bases, with 12 bases lying between them. In DNA form, the CDR3 reads TGTGCCAGCAGCATGGGTCTCCTGTACAATGAGCAGTTCTTC. Translating it yields CASSMGLLYNEQFF.

This clonotype was seen a single time. V gene TRBV5-1 combines with J gene TRBJ2-5, with TRBD2 matching over 8 bases. Losses at the gene ends were 3 bases for V and 1 base for J; bases not matched to a gene: 5. This CDR3 is 15 amino acids long. Germline values: CDR1 SGHRS, CDR2 YFSETQ. The CDR3 is CASSWRGATQETQYF. DNA for the CDR3: TGCGCCAGCAGCTGGCGGGGGGCCACCCAAGAGACCCAGTACTTC.

This clonotype was picked up many times. The CDR3 loop is CASSQGQGVKRSEKLFF. CDR3 DNA sequence: TGTGCCAGCAGCCAAGGACAGGGGGTAAAGAGGAGTGAAAAACTGTTTTTT. This chain links TRBV7-8 with TRBJ1-4; 10 bases line up with TRBD1. In germline, CDR1 is SGHVS, CDR2 FQNEAQ. With V trimmed by 5 bases and J by 7 bases, 13 bases remained unmatched. This CDR3 has 17 residues. The entire variable domain, with the rest obtained from reference TRBV7-8 and TRBJ1-4, is as follows: GAGVSQSPRYKVAKRGQDVALRCDPISGHVSLFWYQQALGQGPEFLTYFQNEAQLDKSGLPSDRFFAERPEGSVSTLKIQRTQQEDSAVYLCASSQGQGVKRSEKLFFGSGTQLSVL.

This clonotype has at least ten counts. This chain connects TRBV6-1 to TRBJ1-5; 8 positions match TRBD1. The CDR3 sequence is 13 residues long. Germline lookup yields CDR1 MNHNS and CDR2 SASEGT. V was pared by 6 bases and J by 6 bases, with 4 bases of the junction left unmatched. CDR3 protein: CASRGRGPQPQHF. In DNA form, the CDR3 reads TGTGCCAGCAGGGGCAGGGGGCCTCAGCCCCAGCATTTT.